Shown below are 13 T cell receptor beta chains from a single sample sequenced in a study of blood T cells in healthy people across ages. Sample-barcoded 5' priming and a J-beta primer mix drove a second PCR of about 6 to 11 cycles. TCRdb independently ran MiXCR on the 5' RACE reads; one entry per CDR3 protein. In the table there are roughly 560,000 distinct CDR3 sequences, about 24% of which are singletons. These sequences were also reported in another study, on T cells of mothers and their children.

Sequences were obtained from blood. These receptors originate from a boy younger than 18 in good health.

In this sample, this clonotype turned up many times. The genes are TRBV4-3 and TRBJ1-2; maybe TRBD1 (5 bases). Trimming took 0 bases from V and 7 from J, leaving 15 bases between them. Germline V gene sequence: CDR1 LGHNA, CDR2 YSLEER. This CDR3 has 15 residues. In nucleotides, the CDR3 is TGCGCCAGCAGCCAAGACCGGGACGGGGGTACTGGCTACACCTTC. Translation: CASSQDRDGGTGYTF.

The J gene is TRBJ2-5, the V gene TRBV4-3; 10 bases line up with TRBD1. The trim removed 4 bases at V and 1 base at J, leaving 9 bases unmatched. Germline V gene sequence: CDR1 LGHNA, CDR2 YSLEER. CDR3 size: 17 residues. CDR3 sequence (DNA): TGCGCCAGCAGCCTCAGCACCGGGACAGGGGTCCAAGAGACCCAGTACTTC. It encodes CASSLSTGTGVQETQYF.

Only a few counts were recorded for this clonotype. The rearrangement links TRBV29-1 to TRBJ2-1; TRBD2 agrees at 9 bases. V shed 2 bases, J shed 6 bases, and the junction held 8 bases outside the gene matches. Germline values: CDR1 SQVTM, CDR2 ANQGSEA. CDR3 length: 15 residues. Here the CDR3 DNA reads TGCAGCGTTGAAAGAGCGGGAGGTCCTCCCAATGAGCAGTTCTTC. This codes for CSVERAGGPPNEQFF.

The chain carries TRBV12-3 or TRBV12-4 and TRBJ2-2; possible D gene TRBD1, 5 bases. Trimming took off 6 bases at V and 7 bases at J, with 18 bases between the two ends. The CDR3 spans 15 residues. The CDR3 sequence: CASRFPPGYGGELFF. The CDR3 region has the DNA TGTGCCAGCAGGTTCCCCCCAGGGTACGGCGGGGAGCTGTTTTTT.

The J gene is TRBJ2-2, the V gene TRBV25-1; 9 nucleotides align to TRBD1. Germline CDR1 reads MGHDK; CDR2 reads SYGVNS. V trimming: 3 bases; J trimming: 1 base; junction bases outside the gene matches: 3. The CDR3 has 16 amino acids. The chain's CDR3 is CASSDPGQGNTGELFF. The CDR3 coding sequence is TGTGCCAGCAGTGATCCGGGACAGGGGAACACCGGGGAGCTGTTTTTT.

This clonotype has more than one count but fewer than ten. This rearrangement joins TRBV12-3 or TRBV12-4 to TRBJ1-1; D not certain. This CDR3 comprises 14 residues. V was clipped by 6 bases and J by 6 bases, with 17 bases between them. The CDR3: CASSQTAEWSEAFF. The CDR3 nucleotides read TGTGCCAGCAGCCAGACCGCTGAGTGGTCTGAAGCTTTCTTT.

This clonotype was picked up a small number of times. The genes are TRBV6-6 and TRBJ2-5, with a tentative D call TRBD1 (6 bases). This CDR3 has 13 residues. In germline, CDR1 is MNHNY, CDR2 SVGAGI (reference sequence). Trimming removed 5 bases from V and 4 bases from J, with 11 bases in between. For the CDR3, the DNA is TGTGCCAGCAGTAGGGGACAATCAGAGACCCAGTACTTC. This encodes CASSRGQSETQYF.

The CDR3 is CSAATGSNTGELFF. In nucleotides, the CDR3 is TGCAGTGCTGCGACAGGATCTAACACCGGGGAGCTGTTTTTT. This chain joins TRBV20-1 and TRBJ2-2, with D perhaps TRBD1 (6 bases). This CDR3 is built from 14 residues. CDR1 and CDR2 from the germline V gene are DFQATT and SNEGSKA (reference sequence). V dropped 5 bases and J dropped 2 bases, with 12 bases sitting between them.

This clonotype was seen at least ten times. The chain carries TRBV5-1 and TRBJ2-5; 11 positions match TRBD2. Germline V gene lookup returns CDR1 SGHRS and CDR2 YFSETQ. CDR3 length: 15 amino acids. V dropped 4 bases and J dropped 4; count of bases not matched to a gene: 6. The DNA of the CDR3 is TGCGCCAGCAGCGACCACACTAGCGGGGGAGAGACCCAGTACTTC. As protein: CASSDHTSGGETQYF.

This rearrangement joins TRBV4-3 to TRBJ1-2, with D unresolved. Germline V gene data show CDR1 as LGHNA and CDR2 as YSLEER. CDR3 length equals 16 residues. V lost 0 bases and J lost 7, with 18 bases in between. Written as DNA, the CDR3 is TGCGCCAGCAGCCAAGATAATTTATCGGGGAAAGGTGGCTACACCTTC. It specifies CASSQDNLSGKGGYTF.

The chain employs TRBV20-1 and TRBJ2-3, with 8 bases aligning to TRBD2. Per germline, CDR1 DFQATT and CDR2 SNEGSKA (reference sequence). The trim removed 3 bases at V and 2 bases at J, leaving 1 base unmatched. The CDR3 runs to 13 residues. The CDR3 loop reads CSASSGTTDTQYF. The CDR3 nucleotides are TGCAGTGCTAGTAGCGGGACCACAGATACGCAGTATTTT.

In this sample, this clonotype turned up a few times. The chain is built from TRBV4-3 and TRBJ2-2; 14 bases line up with TRBD2. V shed 4 bases, J shed 4 bases, and the junction held 8 bases outside the gene matches. The CDR3 runs to 18 residues. The germline CDR1 and CDR2 sequences are LGHNA and YSLEER. CDR3 residues: CASSPRLAGGRGTGELFF. The CDR3 region has the DNA TGCGCCAGCAGCCCTAGACTAGCGGGGGGGCGCGGCACCGGGGAGCTGTTTTTT.

The J gene is TRBJ2-1, the V gene TRBV28, with TRBD1 as a possible D gene (8 bases). Germline V gene lookup returns CDR1 MDHEN and CDR2 SYDVKM. The CDR3 sequence is 15 residues long. Trimming took 7 bases from V and 6 from J, leaving 19 bases between them. The CDR3 reads CASTSLGGTGNEQFF. As DNA, the CDR3 is TGTGCCAGCACCTCTCTGGGGGGGACAGGCAATGAGCAGTTCTTC.